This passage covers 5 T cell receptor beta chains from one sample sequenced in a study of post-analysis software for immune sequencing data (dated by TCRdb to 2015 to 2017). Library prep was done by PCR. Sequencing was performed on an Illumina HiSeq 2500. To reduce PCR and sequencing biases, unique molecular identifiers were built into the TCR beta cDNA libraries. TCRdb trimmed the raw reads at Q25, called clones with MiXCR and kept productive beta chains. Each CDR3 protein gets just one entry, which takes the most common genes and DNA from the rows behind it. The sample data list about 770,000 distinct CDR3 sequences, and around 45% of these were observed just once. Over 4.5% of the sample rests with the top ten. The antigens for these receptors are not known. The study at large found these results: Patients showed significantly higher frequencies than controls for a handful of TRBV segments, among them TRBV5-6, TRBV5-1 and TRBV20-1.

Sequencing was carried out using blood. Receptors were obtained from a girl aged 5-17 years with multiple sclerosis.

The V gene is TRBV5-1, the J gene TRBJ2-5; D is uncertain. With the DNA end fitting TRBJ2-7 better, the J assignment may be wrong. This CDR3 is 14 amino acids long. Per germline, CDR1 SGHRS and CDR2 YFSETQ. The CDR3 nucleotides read TGCGCCAGCAGCTTGTACGCGGTGGACCACGAGCAGTACTTC. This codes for CASSLYAVDHEQYF.

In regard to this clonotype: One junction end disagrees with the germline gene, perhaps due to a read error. In nucleotides, the CDR3 is TGTGCCAGCACTGAAAGGGGGGATCATGAAAAACTGTTTTTT. Translated: CASTERGDHEKLFF. The chain links TRBV6-1 to TRBJ1-4; D possibly corresponds to TRBD1 (6 bases). There are 14 residues in the CDR3. The V gene's germline CDR1 is MNHNS and CDR2 SASEGT.

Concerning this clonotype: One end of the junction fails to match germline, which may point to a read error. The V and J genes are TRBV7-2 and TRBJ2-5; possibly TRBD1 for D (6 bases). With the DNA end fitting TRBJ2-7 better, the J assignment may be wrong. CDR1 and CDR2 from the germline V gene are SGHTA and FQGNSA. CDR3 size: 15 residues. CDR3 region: CASSLVLGASCEQYF. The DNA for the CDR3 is TGTGCCAGCAGCTTAGTTTTGGGGGCATCCTGCGAGCAGTACTTC.

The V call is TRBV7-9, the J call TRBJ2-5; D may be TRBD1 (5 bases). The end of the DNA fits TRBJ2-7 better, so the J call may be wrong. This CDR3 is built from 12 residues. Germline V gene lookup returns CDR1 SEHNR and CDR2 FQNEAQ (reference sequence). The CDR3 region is CASSNRFHEQYF. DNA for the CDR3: TGTGCCAGCAGCAACAGGTTTCACGAGCAGTACTTC.

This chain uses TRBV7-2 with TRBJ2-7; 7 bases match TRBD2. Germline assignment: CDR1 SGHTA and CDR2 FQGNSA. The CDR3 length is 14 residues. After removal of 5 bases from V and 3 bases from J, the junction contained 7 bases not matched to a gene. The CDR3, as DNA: TGTGCCAGCAGCCCCTCCCTAGCGGACTACGAGCAGTACTTC. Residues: CASSPSLADYEQYF.